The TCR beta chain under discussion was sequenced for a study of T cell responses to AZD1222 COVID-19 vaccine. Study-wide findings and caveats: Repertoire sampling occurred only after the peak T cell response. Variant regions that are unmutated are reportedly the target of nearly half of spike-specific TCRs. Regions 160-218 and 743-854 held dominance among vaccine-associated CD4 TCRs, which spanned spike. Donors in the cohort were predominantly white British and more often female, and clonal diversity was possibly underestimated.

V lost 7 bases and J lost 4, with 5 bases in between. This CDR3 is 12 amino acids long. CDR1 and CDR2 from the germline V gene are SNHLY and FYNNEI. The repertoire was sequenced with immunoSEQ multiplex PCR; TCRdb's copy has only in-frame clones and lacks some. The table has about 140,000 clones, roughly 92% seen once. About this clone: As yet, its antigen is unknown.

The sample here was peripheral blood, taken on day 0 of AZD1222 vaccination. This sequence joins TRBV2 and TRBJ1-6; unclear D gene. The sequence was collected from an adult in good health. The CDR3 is CASNQYNSPLHF. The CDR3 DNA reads TGTGCCAGCAATCAGTATAATTCACCCCTCCACTTT.